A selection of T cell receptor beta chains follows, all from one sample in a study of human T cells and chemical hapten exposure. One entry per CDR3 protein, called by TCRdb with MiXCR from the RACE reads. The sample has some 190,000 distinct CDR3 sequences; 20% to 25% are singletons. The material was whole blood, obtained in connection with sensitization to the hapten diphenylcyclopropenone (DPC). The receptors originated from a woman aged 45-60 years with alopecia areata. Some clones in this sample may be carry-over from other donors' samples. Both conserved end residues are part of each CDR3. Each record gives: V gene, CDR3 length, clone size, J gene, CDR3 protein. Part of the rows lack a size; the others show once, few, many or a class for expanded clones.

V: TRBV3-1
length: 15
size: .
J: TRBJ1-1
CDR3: CASSRGSGWDTEAFF

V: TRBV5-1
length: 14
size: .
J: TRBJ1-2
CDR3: CASSLADRSLGYTF

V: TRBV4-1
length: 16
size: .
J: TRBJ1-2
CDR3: CASSQSFGGPMGGYTF

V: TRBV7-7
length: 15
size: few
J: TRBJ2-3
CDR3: CASYQGGTSSRRQYF

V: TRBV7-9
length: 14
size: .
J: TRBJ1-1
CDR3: CASSPDRERTEAFF

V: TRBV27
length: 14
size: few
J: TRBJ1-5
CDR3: CASSSSQGHQPQHF

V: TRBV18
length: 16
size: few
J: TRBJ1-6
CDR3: CASSPTRDRGASPLHF

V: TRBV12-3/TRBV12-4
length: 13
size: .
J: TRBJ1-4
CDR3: CASSLRQFGKLFF

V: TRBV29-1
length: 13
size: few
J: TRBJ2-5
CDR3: CSVEGQGYETQYF

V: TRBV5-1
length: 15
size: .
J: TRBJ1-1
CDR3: CASSLGTLTNTEAFF

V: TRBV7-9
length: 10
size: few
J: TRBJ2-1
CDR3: CASSMNEQFF

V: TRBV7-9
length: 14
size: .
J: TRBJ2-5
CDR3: CASSARDSQETQYF

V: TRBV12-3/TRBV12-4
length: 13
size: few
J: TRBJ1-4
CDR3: CASRKRQAEKLFF

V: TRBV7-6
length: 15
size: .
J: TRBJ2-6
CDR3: CASSRGISGANVLTF

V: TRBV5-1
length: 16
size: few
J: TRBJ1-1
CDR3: CASSPETGVMNTEAFF

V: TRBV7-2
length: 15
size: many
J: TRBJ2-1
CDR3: CASSLDSGIRGEQFF